Following are 4 T cell receptor beta chains from one sample sequenced in a study of cytomegalovirus exposure and HLA in healthy donors. PCR primers comprised 60 Vbeta and 13 Jbeta primers. The method was immunoSEQ multiplex PCR; TCRdb's version includes in-frame clones alone and lacks a portion of them. The sample holds approximately 53,000 clones; around 70% are singletons and the top ten take around a tenth. The sequenced sample was PBMCs. The receptors stem from a woman between 45 and 60 years old in good health and CMV-seronegative.

V usage is TRBV5-4 and J usage is TRBJ2-5, with TRBD2 as a possible D gene (6 bases). The length of the CDR3 is 15 residues. V dropped 4 bases and J dropped 3 bases, with 16 bases sitting between them. Germline CDR1 is SGHNT and CDR2 is YYREEE (reference sequence). In nucleotides, the CDR3 is TGTGCCAGCAGCCCGGCGGCGGGGAGTAAAGAGACCCAGTACTTC. Amino acids: CASSPAAGSKETQYF.

The CDR3 nucleotides read TGCGCCAGCAGTTCCGGGACAGACAACCGGGAGCTGTTTTTT. Protein product: CASSSGTDNRELFF. V usage is TRBV10-2 and J usage is TRBJ2-2; 7 bases are a match to TRBD1. The CDR3 covers 14 residues. V trimming: 5 bases; J trimming: 9 bases; junction bases outside the gene matches: 9. The germline CDR1 and CDR2 sequences are WSHSY and SAAADI.

This clone was picked up one time. The rearrangement joins TRBV11-2 to TRBJ1-2; no definite D call. Looked up from germline, CDR1 is SGHAT and CDR2 is FQNNGV. Trimming took off 5 bases at V and 2 bases at J, with 6 bases between the two ends. The CDR3 loop spans 12 amino acids. The CDR3 DNA reads as TGTGCCAGCAGCGCAGAAAACTATGGCTACACCTTC. Translated: CASSAENYGYTF.

The chain couples TRBV5-1 to TRBJ2-7; D remains ambiguous. The V end was cut by 4 bases, the J end by 5 bases, with 7 bases between. Germline assignment: CDR1 SGHRS and CDR2 YFSETQ. The CDR3 length is 11 residues. CDR3 sequence: CASSADNEQYF. The CDR3 nucleotides are TGCGCCAGCAGCGCTGACAACGAGCAGTACTTC.